The 3 T cell receptor beta chains listed next were all sequenced from one sample in a study of blood T cell repertoires in COVID-19. Profiling relied on immunoSEQ multiplex PCR, and the TCRdb table lists in-frame clones only, not all of them. The sample lists tens of thousands of clones, roughly 89% seen once, with roughly 4.8% in the top ten. What was sequenced was peripheral blood. The receptors here all came from a man in his fifties with acute or convalescent COVID-19.

J is TRBJ2-3 and V is TRBV2; 7 nucleotides line up with TRBD2. CDR1 SNHLY and CDR2 FYNNEI come from the germline V gene. CDR3 length: 17 residues. With 3 bases clipped from V and 0 bases from J, the junction kept 9 bases outside the gene matches. CDR3 loop: CASSDRRLARSTDTQYF. The CDR3 DNA is TGTGCCAGCAGTGACCGGCGACTAGCCAGAAGCACAGATACGCAGTATTTT.

The chain has TRBV3-1 (or the pseudogene TRBV3-2) and TRBJ2-2; the match to TRBD2 covers 10 bases. The CDR3 consists of 19 residues. The J segment lost 4 bases and the V segment lost 3 bases, leaving 14 bases of the junction unmatched. The germline CDR1 and CDR2 sequences are LGHDT and YNNKEL (reference sequence). The DNA for the CDR3 is TGTGCCAGCAGCCAGGCTAGCGGGAGTATAGGTCGTGGCACCGGGGAGCTGTTTTTT. Amino acids: CASSQASGSIGRGTGELFF.

J is TRBJ2-5 and V is TRBV3-1 (or the pseudogene TRBV3-2), with 9 positions matching TRBD1. V lost 0 bases and J lost 5; bases outside the gene matches: 7. CDR1 is LGHDT and CDR2 is YNNKEL in the germline V gene (reference sequence). This CDR3 is 16 amino acids long. The CDR3 spells CASSQEPWTGAETQYF. The CDR3 DNA is TGTGCCAGCAGCCAAGAACCCTGGACAGGGGCTGAGACCCAGTACTTC.